This entry lists 29 T cell receptor beta chains sequenced from one sample in a study of blood T cell repertoires in COVID-19 (dated by TCRdb to 2018 to 2021). Library preparation used the immunoSEQ multiplex PCR assay. TCRdb obtained this table from immuneACCESS and retained in-frame rearrangements with V and J assigned. These tables miss some clones; where compared with another copy, unresolved V genes account for less than half of the shortfall, and the remainder is unexplained. This sample holds around 300,000 clones; around nine tenths were observed only once. Of the sample, about 6.1% falls within the top ten clones. Material for sequencing was PBMCs or T cells enriched from blood (not recorded which). All receptors derive from a woman aged 35 to 49 who had recovered from COVID-19.

In DNA form, the CDR3 reads TGCGCCAGCAGCCAAGCTGTAGCGGGAGGAAGCTACAATGAGCAGTTCTTC. Protein sequence: CASSQAVAGGSYNEQFF. The rearrangement joins TRBV4-1 to TRBJ2-1, with 10 nucleotides matching TRBD2. The CDR3 runs 17 residues. In germline, CDR1 is MGHRA, CDR2 YSYEKL. The J segment lost 3 bases and the V segment lost 1 base, leaving 6 bases of the junction unmatched.

The chain uses TRBV7-2 and TRBJ1-5, with 8 bases lining up with TRBD1. V dropped 0 bases and J dropped 5; count of bases not matched to a gene: 3. Germline loops: CDR1 SGHTA, CDR2 FQGNSA. CDR3 length equals 15 residues. As DNA, the CDR3 is TGTGCCAGCAGCTTAGCGCACAGGGGGGATCAGCCCCAGCATTTT. Translating it yields CASSLAHRGDQPQHF.

The rearrangement uses TRBV5-1 and TRBJ2-1; 8 bases are shared with TRBD2. The CDR3 extends over 17 amino acids. Germline CDR1 and CDR2: SGHRS and YFSETQ. V trimming: 4 bases; J trimming: 7 bases; junction bases outside the gene matches: 16. The CDR3, as DNA: TGCGCCAGCAGCCGTCGGGCGGGTAGCGGGGCTAATAATGAGCAGTTCTTC. Residues: CASSRRAGSGANNEQFF.

The genes are TRBV11-2 and TRBJ2-1; D gene uncertain. The CDR3 extends over 15 amino acids. Germline V gene lookup returns CDR1 SGHAT and CDR2 FQNNGV. Trimming shortened V by 0 bases and J by 4 bases, and 10 bases separated the two germline ends. The CDR3 DNA is TGTGCCAGCAGCTTAGAGGCGGAGAGGTACAATGAGCAGTTCTTC. This codes for CASSLEAERYNEQFF.

This clone has a handful of counts. The chain combines TRBV27 with TRBJ2-3, with a possible D match to TRBD2 (9 bases). CDR1 and CDR2 (germline): MNHEY, SMNVEV (reference sequence). Trimming removed 6 bases at V and 5 bases at J, with 21 bases between. There are 16 residues in the CDR3. CDR3 residues: CASSQGAGGPQDTQYF. The CDR3 DNA reads TGTGCCAGCAGCCAGGGGGCGGGAGGGCCCCAAGATACGCAGTATTTT.

In DNA form, the CDR3 reads TGCGCCAGCAGCCAAGATTTCGGGGAGACCAAAAACATTCAGTACTTC. Translating it yields CASSQDFGETKNIQYF. The chain has TRBV4-1 and TRBJ2-4; TRBD2 might be the D (5 bases). Germline CDR1 is MGHRA and CDR2 is YSYEKL. Trimming took off 0 bases at V and 2 bases at J, with 11 bases between the two ends. This CDR3 contains 16 residues.

This chain uses TRBV3-1 (or the pseudogene TRBV3-2) with TRBJ2-1, with TRBD2 matching 8 bases. Germline-derived CDR1 and CDR2 are LGHDT and YNNKEL (reference sequence). This CDR3 has 14 amino acids. Trimming at V came to 8 bases and at J to 1 base, leaving 4 bases not matched to a gene. CDR3 residues: CASGSGISYNEQFF. In DNA, the CDR3 is TGTGCCAGCGGTAGCGGGATATCCTACAATGAGCAGTTCTTC.

V is TRBV19 and J is TRBJ1-4; possible D gene TRBD1, 5 bases. Germline loops: CDR1 LNHDA, CDR2 SQIVND (reference sequence). V was pared by 3 bases and J by 2 bases, with 13 bases between. The length of the CDR3 is 16 residues. The CDR3 here is CASSIPRVRTNEKLFF. CDR3 in DNA: TGTGCCAGTAGTATCCCCAGGGTCCGGACTAATGAAAAACTGTTTTTT.

The rearrangement links TRBV4-1 to TRBJ1-3; D is undetermined. Germline assignment: CDR1 MGHRA and CDR2 YSYEKL. This CDR3 contains 15 residues. V was clipped by 5 bases and J by 0 bases, with 11 bases between them. CDR3: CASSESGISGNTIYF. CDR3 DNA sequence: TGCGCCAGCAGCGAATCCGGGATCTCTGGAAACACCATATATTTT.

This chain uses TRBV3-1 (or the pseudogene TRBV3-2) with TRBJ1-1; 9 nucleotides agree with TRBD1. This CDR3 comprises 15 residues. CDR1 is LGHDT and CDR2 is YNNKEL in the germline V gene (reference sequence). Trimming took 3 bases from V and 10 from J; bases not matched to a gene: 12. The CDR3 sequence is CASSHSGQGLEGAFF. CDR3 nucleotide sequence: TGTGCCAGCAGCCATAGTGGACAGGGGCTTGAAGGAGCTTTCTTT.

The V and J genes are TRBV6-5 and TRBJ2-2; D remains ambiguous. Germline V gene data show CDR1 as MNHEY and CDR2 as SVGAGI. Deletions cut 5 bases from V and 2 bases from J, with 6 bases between. The CDR3 has 13 residues. The CDR3 sequence is CASSNSNTGELFF. CDR3 DNA sequence: TGTGCCAGCAGTAACAGCAACACCGGGGAGCTGTTTTTT.

V and J are TRBV6-4 and TRBJ2-1; 9 nucleotides line up with TRBD2. Losses at the gene ends were 4 bases for V and 3 bases for J; bases not matched to a gene: 1. Germline V gene data show CDR1 as MRHNA and CDR2 as SNTAGT. The CDR3 has 14 amino acids. The CDR3 loop reads CASSGTSDYNEQFF. The DNA of the CDR3 is TGTGCCAGCAGTGGGACTAGCGACTACAATGAGCAGTTCTTC.

This chain joins TRBV7-2 and TRBJ1-2, with D possibly matching TRBD1 (5 bases). The CDR3 is 13 residues long. From germline, CDR1 is SGHTA and CDR2 FQGNSA. With 0 bases removed from V and 7 bases from J, the gap between germline ends came to 9 bases. The chain's CDR3 is CASSLASGPGYTF. CDR3 sequence (DNA): TGTGCCAGCAGCTTAGCGTCAGGGCCTGGCTACACCTTC.

This clone was found a few times. The chain combines TRBV19 with TRBJ2-4, with 8 bases identical to TRBD1. Germline V gives CDR1 LNHDA, CDR2 SQIVND (reference sequence). The CDR3 length is 14 residues. The trim removed 7 bases at V and 4 bases at J, leaving 6 bases unmatched. For the CDR3, the DNA is TGTGCCAGTACTAACACAGGGGGAAAAAACATTCAGTACTTC. Protein product: CASTNTGGKNIQYF.

The count of this clone is one. The V call is TRBV3-1 (or the pseudogene TRBV3-2), the J call TRBJ1-1; D gene uncertain. In germline, CDR1 is LGHDT, CDR2 YNNKEL (reference sequence). Trimming took 0 bases from V and 5 from J, leaving 22 bases between them. The CDR3 is 18 amino acids. This CDR3 reads CASSQDSGSKAGETEAFF. Written as DNA, the CDR3 is TGTGCCAGCAGCCAAGATTCGGGGAGCAAGGCCGGTGAGACTGAAGCTTTCTTT.

This sequence joins TRBV27 and TRBJ1-4; D remains unclear. This CDR3 contains 15 residues. Per the germline V gene, CDR1 is MNHEY and CDR2 is SMNVEV (reference sequence). V gave up 5 bases and J gave up 3 bases, with 13 bases separating them. The CDR3 spells CASSPSYAANEKLFF. CDR3 sequence (DNA): TGTGCCAGCAGTCCCTCCTACGCGGCTAATGAAAAACTGTTTTTT. The entire variable domain, with the rest obtained from reference TRBV27 and TRBJ1-4, is as follows: EAQVTQNPRYLITVTGKKLTVTCSQNMNHEYMSWYRQDPGLGLRQIYYSMNVEVTDKGDVPEGYKVSRKEKRNFPLILESPSPNQTSLYFCASSPSYAANEKLFFGSGTQLSVL.

This clone has just one count. The chain employs TRBV6-5 and TRBJ2-1; 7 positions agree with TRBD1. Trimming took 0 bases from V and 6 from J; bases not matched to a gene: 8. The CDR3 is 16 amino acids. The germline V gene has CDR1 MNHEY and CDR2 SVGAGI. The CDR3 DNA sequence: TGTGCCAGCAGTTACTCACAGGGGATTTGGGGCAATGAGCAGTTCTTC. This encodes CASSYSQGIWGNEQFF.

The rearrangement joins TRBV7-2 to TRBJ2-1; 11 nucleotides agree with TRBD2. Per the germline V gene, CDR1 is SGHTA and CDR2 is FQGNSA. The CDR3 spans 18 residues. With 4 bases clipped from V and 8 bases from J, the junction kept 16 bases outside the gene matches. CDR3 sequence (DNA): TGTGCCAGCAGCTCCCGGGGTAGCGGGAGGGCCCTGATTGATGAGCAGTTCTTC. Its protein is CASSSRGSGRALIDEQFF.

The chain uses TRBV30 and TRBJ1-1, with D perhaps matching TRBD1 (5 bases). Germline CDR1 GTSNPN, CDR2 SVGIG (reference sequence). Trimming cost V 1 base and J 0 bases, with 12 bases left between them. CDR3 length: 15 amino acids. The CDR3 DNA reads TGTGCCTGGAGTGGCAAAGACAGCTTGAACACTGAAGCTTTCTTT. Its translation: CAWSGKDSLNTEAFF.

There are a few counts of this clone. This chain links TRBV7-9 with TRBJ1-4, with D possibly matching TRBD1 (5 bases). Trimming pared 4 bases from V and 0 bases from J, leaving 15 bases between. The CDR3 is made up of 17 amino acids. Germline CDR1 reads SEHNR; CDR2 reads FQNEAQ (reference sequence). The CDR3: CASSSRGQGSTNEKLFF. The CDR3 region has the DNA TGTGCCAGCAGCTCTCGAGGACAAGGCTCAACTAATGAAAAACTGTTTTTT.

The V call is TRBV14, the J call TRBJ2-1; no definite D call. Looked up from germline, CDR1 is SGHDN and CDR2 is FVKESK. Trimming left V 5 bases short and J 1 base short, with 9 bases between. This CDR3 is 14 amino acids long. Here the CDR3 DNA reads TGTGCCAGCAGCTCGCGAGAGTCCTACAATGAGCAGTTCTTC. Its protein is CASSSRESYNEQFF.

V and J are TRBV7-8 and TRBJ2-7; D gene unclear. The germline gives CDR1 SGHVS, CDR2 FQNEAQ. V was pared by 5 bases and J by 0 bases, with 5 bases between. This CDR3 is built from 12 residues. DNA for the CDR3: TGTGCCAGCAGCCCCGTCTCCTACGAGCAGTACTTC. Encoded protein: CASSPVSYEQYF.

The J gene is TRBJ1-4, the V gene TRBV2; 7 bases fit TRBD1. J gave up 8 bases and V 5 bases, and 5 bases lay outside the gene matches. The CDR3 contains 13 residues. Germline V gives CDR1 SNHLY, CDR2 FYNNEI. The CDR3 DNA reads TGTGCCAGCAGTTGGGGACAGAACGAAAAACTGTTTTTT. Translated, it gives CASSWGQNEKLFF.

J is TRBJ1-5 and V is TRBV2; tentative D call: TRBD1 (5 bases). CDR1 is SNHLY, CDR2 FYNNEI, per germline. This CDR3 contains 13 residues. Trimming took 4 bases from V and 6 from J, leaving 10 bases between them. CDR3 loop: CASSAGSGQPQHF. CDR3 DNA sequence: TGTGCCAGCAGTGCAGGGTCTGGTCAGCCCCAGCATTTT.

The genes are TRBV18 and TRBJ2-1; the match to TRBD2 covers 9 bases. With V trimmed by 3 bases and J by 7 bases, 4 bases remained unmatched. The germline gives CDR1 KGHSH, CDR2 LQKENI. The CDR3 extends over 14 amino acids. The CDR3 bases are TGTGCCAGCTCACCCGGGACTAGCTATAATGAGCAGTTCTTC. The encoded protein is CASSPGTSYNEQFF.

V is TRBV12-1 and J is TRBJ2-7; TRBD2, the table's D call, lacks a check against the DNA. TRBV12-1 is tagged as a pseudogene. This CDR3 is 16 amino acids long. In DNA form, the CDR3 reads TGTGCCAGCACCTTCGGGCGGGAGGGCCCTCGCGGCGAGCAGTACTTC. The encoded protein is CASTFGREGPRGEQYF.

This chain uses TRBV28 with TRBJ2-7; D is perhaps TRBD2 (6 bases). The CDR3 covers 17 residues. Trimming pared 3 bases from V and 4 bases from J, leaving 22 bases between. CDR1 MDHEN and CDR2 SYDVKM come from the germline V gene. Here the CDR3 DNA reads TGTGCCAGCAGTTTCCCCAGACTAGTAAGAGGACGATACGAGCAGTACTTC. This encodes CASSFPRLVRGRYEQYF.

This chain joins TRBV10-2 and TRBJ1-4; 8 bases align to TRBD1. Germline CDR1 WSHSY, CDR2 SAAADI. J gave up 7 bases and V 4 bases, and 11 bases lay outside the gene matches. The CDR3 totals 16 residues. CDR3 sequence reads: CASSGSATGGIEKLFF. CDR3 nucleotides: TGCGCCAGCAGTGGCTCAGCTACAGGGGGGATTGAAAAACTGTTTTTT.

The chain has TRBV30 and TRBJ1-3; the D gene is possibly TRBD1 (5 bases). Germline values: CDR1 GTSNPN, CDR2 SVGIG (reference sequence). The CDR3 loop spans 13 amino acids. Trimming removed 2 bases at V and 10 bases at J, with 15 bases between. CDR3 loop: CAWSFGQGGTIYF. The CDR3 bases are TGTGCCTGGAGTTTCGGGCAGGGAGGGACCATATATTTT.